This TCR beta chain was identified in a study of blood T cell repertoires in COVID-19. In its sample, this clone was seen once. Germline-derived CDR1 and CDR2 are MNHEY and SMNVEV (reference sequence). Trimming took 5 bases from V and 5 from J, leaving 12 bases between them. There are 13 residues in the CDR3. The repertoire was sequenced with immunoSEQ multiplex PCR; TCRdb's copy has only in-frame clones and lacks some. The sample holds 150,000 to 200,000 clones; around 80% are singletons and the top ten take approximately 16%. The genes are TRBV27 and TRBJ2-5, with D tentatively TRBD1 (5 bases). The receptor's source is a man in his fifties or sixties who had recovered from COVID-19. What was sequenced was PBMCs or T cells enriched from blood (not recorded which). CDR3 nucleotide sequence: TGTGCCAGCAGTCAGTCAGGGCGCGAGACCCAGTACTTC. Encoded protein: CASSQSGRETQYF.